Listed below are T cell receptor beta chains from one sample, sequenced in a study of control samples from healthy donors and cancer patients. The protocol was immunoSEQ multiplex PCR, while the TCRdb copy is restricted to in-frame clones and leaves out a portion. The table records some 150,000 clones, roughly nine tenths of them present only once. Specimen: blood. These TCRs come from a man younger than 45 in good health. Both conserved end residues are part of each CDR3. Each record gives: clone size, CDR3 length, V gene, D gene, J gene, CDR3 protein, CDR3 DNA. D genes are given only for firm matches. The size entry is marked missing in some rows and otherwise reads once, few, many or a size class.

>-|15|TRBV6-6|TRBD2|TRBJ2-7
CASSSGTSAPYEQYF
TGTGCCAGCAGTTCTGGGACTAGCGCGCCCTACGAGCAGTACTTC
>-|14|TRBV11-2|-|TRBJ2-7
CASSLDPQLYEQYF
TGTGCCAGCAGCTTAGACCCCCAGCTCTACGAGCAGTACTTC
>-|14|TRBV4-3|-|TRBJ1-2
CASSQDGGIYGYTF
TGCGCCAGCAGCCAAGATGGGGGTATCTATGGCTACACCTTC
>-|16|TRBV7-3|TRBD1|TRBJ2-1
CASSWNAGQGSNEQFF
TGTGCCAGCAGCTGGAACGCGGGACAGGGTTCCAATGAGCAGTTCTTC
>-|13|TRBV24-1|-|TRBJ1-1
CATSDSWNTEAFF
TGTGCCACCAGTGATTCTTGGAACACTGAAGCTTTCTTT
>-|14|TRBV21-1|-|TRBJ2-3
CASSKGRGTDTQYF
TGTGCCAGCAGCAAAGGGAGGGGCACAGATACGCAGTATTTT
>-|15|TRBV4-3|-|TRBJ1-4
CASSQEGAANEKLFF
TGCGCCAGCAGCCAAGAAGGGGCCGCTAATGAAAAACTGTTTTTT
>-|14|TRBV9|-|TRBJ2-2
CASSDASNPGELFF
TGTGCCAGCAGCGACGCCTCGAATCCCGGGGAGCTGTTTTTT
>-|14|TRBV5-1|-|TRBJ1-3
CASSFGRSGNTIYF
TGCGCCAGCAGCTTCGGGCGCTCTGGAAACACCATATATTTT
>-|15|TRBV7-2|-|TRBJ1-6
CASSLTRDGVSPLHF
TGTGCCAGCAGCTTAACCAGGGACGGGGTTTCACCCCTCCACTTT
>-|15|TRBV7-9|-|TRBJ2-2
CASSLWQTNTGELFF
TGTGCCAGCAGCTTGTGGCAGACTAACACCGGGGAGCTGTTTTTT
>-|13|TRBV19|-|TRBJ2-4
CASSVEGKNIQYF
TGTGCCAGTAGTGTCGAGGGGAAAAACATTCAGTACTTC
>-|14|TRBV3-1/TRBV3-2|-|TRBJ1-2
CASTYGTGSYGYTF
TGTGCCAGCACCTACGGCACAGGGAGCTATGGCTACACCTTC
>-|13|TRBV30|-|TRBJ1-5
CAWSQAGGQPQHF
TGTGCCTGGAGTCAGGCAGGCGGCCAGCCCCAGCATTTT
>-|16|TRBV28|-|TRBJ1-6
CASSLSTGFPYSPLHF
TGTGCCAGCAGTTTATCCACAGGGTTCCCCTATTCACCCCTCCACTTT
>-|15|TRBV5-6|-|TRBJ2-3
CASSEMRDGRDTQYF
TGTGCCAGCAGCGAGATGAGGGACGGTCGGGATACGCAGTATTTT
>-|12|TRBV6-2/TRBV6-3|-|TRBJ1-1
CASSYPQHEAFF
TGTGCCAGCAGTTATCCCCAGCATGAAGCTTTCTTT
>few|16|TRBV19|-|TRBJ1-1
CASKKGVNRQDTEAFF
TGTGCCAGTAAGAAGGGGGTAAATCGGCAGGACACTGAAGCTTTCTTT
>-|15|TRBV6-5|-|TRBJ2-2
CASSSGQILSGELFF
TGTGCCAGCAGTTCAGGGCAAATACTTAGCGGGGAGCTGTTTTTT
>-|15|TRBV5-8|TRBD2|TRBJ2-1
CASSPTSGSYNEQFF
TGTGCCAGCAGCCCAACTAGCGGCTCCTACAATGAGCAGTTCTTC
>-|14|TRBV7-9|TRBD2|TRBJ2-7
CASSSGTSGTEQYF
TGTGCCAGCAGCTCCGGGACTAGCGGGACCGAGCAGTACTTC
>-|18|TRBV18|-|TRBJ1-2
CASSPVIGAERGDYGYTF
TGTGCCAGCTCACCGGTTATAGGCGCCGAAAGAGGAGACTATGGCTACACCTTC
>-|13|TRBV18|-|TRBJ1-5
CASSPLLDQPQHF
TGTGCCAGCTCACCACTCCTGGATCAGCCCCAGCATTTT
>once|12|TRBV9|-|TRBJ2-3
CASSPNGDTQYF
TGTGCCAGCAGCCCGAATGGAGATACGCAGTATTTT
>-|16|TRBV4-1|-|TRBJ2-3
CASSQAAGLLTDTQYF
TGCGCCAGCAGCCAAGCTGCGGGACTCCTCACAGATACGCAGTATTTT
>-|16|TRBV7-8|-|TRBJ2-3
CASSSSPGPPENTQYF
TGTGCCAGCAGCTCGTCCCCGGGTCCCCCGGAAAATACGCAGTATTTT
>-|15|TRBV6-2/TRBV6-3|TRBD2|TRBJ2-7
CASSYSSGGVYEQYF
TGTGCCAGCAGTTACTCGTCCGGGGGGGTTTACGAGCAGTACTTC
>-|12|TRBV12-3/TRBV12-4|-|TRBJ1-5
CASSLARQPQHF
TGTGCCAGCAGTTTAGCGAGACAGCCCCAGCATTTT
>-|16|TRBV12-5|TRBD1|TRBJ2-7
CASGLATTGGGLEQYF
TGTGCTAGTGGTTTGGCCACGACAGGGGGAGGTCTCGAGCAGTACTTC
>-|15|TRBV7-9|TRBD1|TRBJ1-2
CASSLDRVLSGGYTF
TGTGCCAGCAGCCTGGACAGGGTTTTATCGGGGGGCTACACCTTC
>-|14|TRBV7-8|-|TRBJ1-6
CASSFQGYNSPLHF
TGTGCCAGCAGCTTTCAGGGTTATAATTCACCCCTCCACTTT
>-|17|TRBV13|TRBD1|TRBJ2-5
CASSSRRTGRMGETQYF
TGTGCCAGCAGCTCGAGAAGGACAGGGAGAATGGGGGAGACCCAGTACTTC
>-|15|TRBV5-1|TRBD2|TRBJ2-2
CASSLARGDTGELFF
TGCGCCAGCAGCTTGGCCCGGGGGGACACCGGGGAGCTGTTTTTT
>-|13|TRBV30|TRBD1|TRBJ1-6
CAWGGTGNSPLHF
TGTGCCTGGGGCGGGACAGGGAATTCACCCCTCCACTTT
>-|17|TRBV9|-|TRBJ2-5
CASSVDGVLPLGETQYF
TGTGCCAGCAGCGTAGATGGGGTTCTACCGTTGGGGGAGACCCAGTACTTC
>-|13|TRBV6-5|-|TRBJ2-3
CASTTTGLDTQYF
TGTGCCAGCACTACTACCGGGCTGGATACGCAGTATTTT
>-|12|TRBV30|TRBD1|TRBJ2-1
CAWDGTDNEQFF
TGTGCCTGGGACGGGACAGACAATGAGCAGTTCTTC
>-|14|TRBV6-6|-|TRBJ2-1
CASSSDTGWNEQFF
TGTGCCAGCAGTTCAGATACAGGGTGGAATGAGCAGTTCTTC
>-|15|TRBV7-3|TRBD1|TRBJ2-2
CASSSGTGNTGELFF
TGTGCCAGCAGCTCAGGGACAGGGAACACCGGGGAGCTGTTTTTT
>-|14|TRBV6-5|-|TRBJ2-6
CASGSYSGANVLTF
TGTGCCAGCGGCTCATACTCTGGGGCCAACGTCCTGACTTTC
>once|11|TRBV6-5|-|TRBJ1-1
CASTSEAEAFF
TGTGCCAGCACGTCCGAGGCTGAAGCTTTCTTT
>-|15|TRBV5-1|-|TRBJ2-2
CASSTSGGSTGELFF
TGCGCCAGCAGCACTTCCGGGGGTAGTACCGGGGAGCTGTTTTTT